These 27 T cell receptor beta chains came from one sample sequenced in a study of blood T cell repertoires in COVID-19. Clones were sequenced by immunoSEQ multiplex PCR, and TCRdb holds only the in-frame ones, with some missing. The table has some 200,000 clones, about 84% seen once; the top ten hold more than 10%. The sequencing input was peripheral blood. All receptors derive from a human donor in a cohort sampled during active COVID-19.

The chain joins TRBV19 to TRBJ2-3; D is unclear. Germline V lookup: CDR1 LNHDA, CDR2 SQIVND (reference sequence). Trimming pared 6 bases from V and 0 bases from J, leaving 16 bases between. This CDR3 region has 16 residues. CDR3 nucleotides: TGTGCCAGTAGGAGAGGATACGGAACTAGCACAGATACGCAGTATTTT. Protein product: CASRRGYGTSTDTQYF.

This chain joins TRBV12-5 and TRBJ2-5; D is unresolved. V gave up 3 bases and J gave up 4 bases, with 6 bases separating them. Germline V gene lookup returns CDR1 LGHNT and CDR2 FRNRAP. The CDR3 spans 12 residues. DNA of the CDR3: TGTGCTAGTGGTTTTGAGCGAGAGACCCAGTACTTC. Its translation is CASGFERETQYF. Variable domain in full (rest from reference TRBV12-5 and TRBJ2-5): DARVTQTPRHKVTEMGQEVTMRCQPILGHNTVFWYRQTMMQGLELLAYFRNRAPLDDSGMPKDRFSAEMPDATLATLKIQPSEPRDSAVYFCASGFERETQYFGPGTRLLVL.

This clone was seen a few times. In nucleotides, the CDR3 is TGTGCCAGCAGCCGGGGGGCGGGGAGGCTCGATGGCTACACCTTC. Its translation is CASSRGAGRLDGYTF. The chain combines TRBV27 with TRBJ1-2; the D gene is possibly TRBD1 (6 bases). The CDR3 runs to 15 residues. V lost 6 bases and J lost 6, with 20 bases in between. The germline CDR1 and CDR2 sequences are MNHEY and SMNVEV (reference sequence).

The chain recombines TRBV19 with TRBJ2-7, with 7 nucleotides matching TRBD2. Losses at the gene ends were 7 bases for V and 3 bases for J; bases not matched to a gene: 9. The CDR3 is 14 residues long. The V gene's germline CDR1 is LNHDA and CDR2 SQIVND (reference sequence). CDR3 in DNA: TGTGCCAGTACCCCAGCGGGCGGGGGCTACGAGCAGTACTTC. Translating gives CASTPAGGGYEQYF.

V is TRBV14 and J is TRBJ1-2; D remains unclear. This CDR3 region has 16 residues. V shed 0 bases and J shed 6 bases, with 17 bases lying between them. Germline V gene lookup returns CDR1 SGHDN and CDR2 FVKESK. CDR3 nucleotide sequence: TGTGCCAGCAGCCAAGATATGGCAGTCCCCCGGGATGGCTACACCTTC. Protein sequence: CASSQDMAVPRDGYTF.

The V call is TRBV2, the J call TRBJ1-5; D gene ambiguous. The CDR3 runs to 12 residues. With 4 bases removed from V and 7 bases from J, the gap between germline ends came to 8 bases. Germline V gives CDR1 SNHLY, CDR2 FYNNEI. The CDR3 nucleotides read TGTGCCAGCAGTGTGGAGCAGCAGCCCCAGCATTTT. It yields the protein CASSVEQQPQHF.

The table lists this clone with a count of one. The chain links TRBV19 to TRBJ2-2; maybe TRBD1 (5 bases). There are 14 residues in the CDR3. Trimming removed 0 bases at V and 6 bases at J, with 8 bases between. The germline CDR1 and CDR2 sequences are LNHDA and SQIVND (reference sequence). The CDR3 region has the DNA TGTGCCAGTAGTATAGACCAGGGCGCCGGGGAGCTGTTTTTT. Translating gives CASSIDQGAGELFF.

The chain recombines TRBV7-2 with TRBJ2-5; a weak D match, TRBD2 (6 bases). CDR1 is SGHTA, CDR2 FQGNSA, per germline. The V end lost 6 bases, the J end lost 5 bases, and 19 bases lay between the germline ends. The length of the CDR3 is 15 residues. The CDR3 reads CASSLVFGGVETQYF. Here the CDR3 DNA reads TGTGCCAGCAGTTTGGTCTTCGGGGGAGTTGAGACCCAGTACTTC.

The chain combines TRBV19 with TRBJ2-1; TRBD2 agrees at 9 bases. V shed 5 bases, J shed 2 bases, and the junction held 4 bases outside the gene matches. Germline V gene data show CDR1 as LNHDA and CDR2 as SQIVND (reference sequence). The CDR3 has 15 amino acids. The CDR3 loop is CASSSGGRAYNEQFF. CDR3 bases: TGTGCCAGTAGTTCGGGCGGGAGGGCCTACAATGAGCAGTTCTTC.

The table lists this clone with a few counts. J is TRBJ1-1 and V is TRBV28, with D tentatively TRBD1 (5 bases). CDR1 and CDR2 (germline): MDHEN, SYDVKM. CDR3 length: 15 residues. The V end lost 2 bases, the J end lost 5 bases, and 15 bases lay between the germline ends. The CDR3, as DNA: TGTGCCAGCAGTTTAGAGACAGCTGGGGTGACTGAAGCTTTCTTT. As protein: CASSLETAGVTEAFF. The variable domain in full, completed from reference TRBV28 and TRBJ1-1, reads DVKVTQSSRYLVKRTGEKVFLECVQDMDHENMFWYRQDPGLGLRLIYFSYDVKMKEKGDIPEGYSVSREKKERFSLILESASTNQTSMYLCASSLETAGVTEAFFGQGTRLTVV.

V and J are TRBV18 and TRBJ2-1, with TRBD1 as a possible D gene (6 bases). The V end lost 2 bases, the J end lost 0 bases, and 14 bases lay between the germline ends. The germline V gene has CDR1 KGHSH and CDR2 LQKENI. The CDR3 is made up of 17 amino acids. In nucleotides, the CDR3 is TGTGCCAGCTCACCAGCGACAGGTTCGAACTCCTACAATGAGCAGTTCTTC. This gives the protein CASSPATGSNSYNEQFF.

The V call is TRBV3-1 (or the pseudogene TRBV3-2), the J call TRBJ1-4; 8 positions agree with TRBD1. With 1 base clipped from V and 4 bases from J, the junction kept 2 bases outside the gene matches. Germline V gives CDR1 LGHDT, CDR2 YNNKEL (reference sequence). This CDR3 comprises 15 residues. CDR3 sequence: CASSQADRGNEKLFF. CDR3 sequence (DNA): TGTGCCAGCAGCCAAGCCGACAGGGGTAATGAAAAACTGTTTTTT.

This chain joins TRBV6-5 and TRBJ2-3; 7 positions agree with TRBD2. Germline V CDR1 and CDR2: MNHEY, SVGAGI. This CDR3 region has 15 residues. V shed 4 bases, J shed 1 base, and the junction held 5 bases outside the gene matches. This chain's CDR3 is CASSSGRERTDTQYF. CDR3 DNA sequence: TGTGCCAGCAGTTCCGGGCGGGAGCGCACAGATACGCAGTATTTT.

The J gene is TRBJ2-2, the V gene TRBV15; weak D call: TRBD2 (7 bases). CDR1 is LNHNV, CDR2 YYDKDF, per germline (reference sequence). This CDR3 has 15 amino acids. V lost 1 base and J 6 bases, leaving 12 bases between the germline ends. Here the CDR3 DNA reads TGTGCCACCAGCAGAGGGGGGCTAGCGGCCGGGGAGCTGTTTTTT. It translates to CATSRGGLAAGELFF. Supplemented by reference TRBV15 and TRBJ2-2, the full variable domain reads DAMVIQNPRYQVTQFGKPVTLSCSQTLNHNVMYWYQQKSSQAPKLLFHYYDKDFNNEADTPDNFQSRRPNTSFCFLDIRSPGLGDTAMYLCATSRGGLAAGELFFGEGSRLTVL.

The genes are TRBV28 and TRBJ1-4; 9 nucleotides align to TRBD1. The germline CDR1 and CDR2 sequences are MDHEN and SYDVKM. This CDR3 spans 11 amino acids. J lost 15 bases, V lost 4 bases, and 3 bases had no gene match. The CDR3 DNA reads as TGTGCCAGCAGTTACCGGGACAGGGTGTTTTTT. Translation: CASSYRDRVFF.

For this clone: One junction end disagrees with the germline gene, perhaps due to a read error. The V call is TRBV15, the J call TRBJ2-6; D gene uncertain. Germline V gene data show CDR1 as LNHNV and CDR2 as YYDKDF (reference sequence). CDR3 length equals 15 residues. CDR3 residues: CATSGDIVRANVLTF. The DNA of the CDR3 is TGTGCCACCAGCGGAGACATAGTTCGGGCCAACGTCCTGACTTTC.

V and J are TRBV27 and TRBJ2-1, with TRBD2 as a possible D gene (6 bases). CDR3 length: 15 amino acids. V was cut by 5 bases and J by 9 bases, with 20 bases left in between. In germline, CDR1 is MNHEY, CDR2 SMNVEV (reference sequence). Here the CDR3 DNA reads TGTGCCAGCAGTCCCCCCCCCGGGAGAATCTTTGAGCAGTTCTTC. Protein sequence: CASSPPPGRIFEQFF.

The V and J genes are TRBV4-3 and TRBJ1-1; D might be TRBD1 (6 bases). The CDR3 has 14 residues. Germline V CDR1 and CDR2: LGHNA, YSLEER. Trimming stripped 4 bases from V and 1 base from J, with 10 bases between. The DNA for the CDR3 is TGCGCCAGCAGCCCTGGGACAAAGAACACTGAAGCTTTCTTT. It encodes CASSPGTKNTEAFF.

This clone was counted only a few times. The chain uses TRBV19 and TRBJ1-5; TRBD1 is a possible D gene (5 bases). V shed 4 bases and J shed 3 bases, with 13 bases lying between them. Per the germline V gene, CDR1 is LNHDA and CDR2 is SQIVND (reference sequence). The CDR3 runs 15 residues. The CDR3 DNA follows: TGTGCCAGTAGTAACCAGGGAAGGAACAATCAGCCCCAGCATTTT. As protein: CASSNQGRNNQPQHF.

The J gene is TRBJ2-3, the V gene TRBV7-2; TRBD1 aligns across 7 bases. The CDR3 is 13 amino acids. V shed 2 bases and J 4 bases; nucleotides not matched to a gene: 0. Germline V gene sequence: CDR1 SGHTA, CDR2 FQGNSA. DNA of the CDR3: TGTGCCAGCAGCTTAACAGGGGCAGATACGCAGTATTTT. Encoded protein: CASSLTGADTQYF.

The chain carries TRBV6-5 and TRBJ1-2; TRBD1 matches 11 bases. The length of the CDR3 is 12 residues. Germline trimming cut 6 bases from V and 11 bases from J; bases unmatched to any gene: 5. CDR1 and CDR2 (germline): MNHEY, SVGAGI. CDR3 in amino acids: CASRTGTGGYTF. DNA for the CDR3: TGTGCCAGCAGAACCGGGACAGGGGGTTACACCTTC.

The rearrangement joins TRBV5-4 to TRBJ1-4, with a weak D call TRBD1 (5 bases). In germline, CDR1 is SGHNT, CDR2 YYREEE (reference sequence). CDR3 length equals 14 residues. V was cut by 1 base and J by 10 bases, with 14 bases left in between. The DNA of the CDR3 is TGTGCCAGCAGCTTGAGCGATCGGGGGGGAAAACTGTTTTTT. Translating it yields CASSLSDRGGKLFF.

V usage is TRBV23-1 and J usage is TRBJ1-6; D is undetermined. TRBV23-1 is given ORF status, its function remaining uncertain. The CDR3 totals 17 residues. The V end was cut by 1 base, the J end by 7 bases, with 17 bases between. CDR3 protein: CASSQFWAPRQNSPLHF. CDR3 nucleotides: TGCGCCAGCAGTCAATTTTGGGCCCCCCGCCAAAATTCACCCCTCCACTTT.

This chain joins TRBV7-2 and TRBJ2-3; 8 bases fit TRBD2. The CDR3 is 16 residues long. CDR1 is SGHTA and CDR2 is FQGNSA in the germline V gene. Losses at the gene ends were 2 bases for V and 3 bases for J; bases not matched to a gene: 7. The CDR3 loop reads CASSLRLSGATDTQYF. CDR3 DNA: TGTGCCAGCAGCTTACGTCTTAGCGGGGCTACAGATACGCAGTATTTT.

The chain combines TRBV28 with TRBJ1-2; 10 bases are shared with TRBD1. V lost 2 bases, J lost 6 bases, and 12 bases stayed unmatched. Per the germline V gene, CDR1 is MDHEN and CDR2 is SYDVKM. This CDR3 contains 17 residues. The CDR3 protein is CASSLDPRGGTGDGYTF. CDR3 bases: TGTGCCAGCAGTTTAGACCCTCGAGGAGGGACAGGGGATGGCTACACCTTC.

A single count supports this clone. The genes are TRBV6-5 and TRBJ1-5, with 9 bases identical to TRBD1. The V and J ends lost 4 bases and 6 bases, in that order; junction bases with no gene match: 10. The CDR3 consists of 16 residues. CDR1 and CDR2 from the germline V gene are MNHEY and SVGAGI. CDR3: CASSSHPGTGPQPQHF. The CDR3 nucleotides are TGTGCCAGCAGTTCCCACCCCGGGACAGGGCCTCAGCCCCAGCATTTT.

This clone has more than one count but fewer than ten. The V call is TRBV7-2, the J call TRBJ2-2, with 10 bases fitting TRBD2. Germline V gene data show CDR1 as SGHTA and CDR2 as FQGNSA. J gave up 6 bases and V 4 bases, and 8 bases lay outside the gene matches. This CDR3 spans 16 amino acids. The DNA for the CDR3 is TGTGCCAGCAGCTATAGCGGGGGGCTCAGATCCGGGGAGCTGTTTTTT. Amino acids: CASSYSGGLRSGELFF.